The rows below give T cell receptor beta chains drawn from one sample of a study of blood T cells in healthy people across ages. TCRdb fed the 5' RACE reads into MiXCR, producing one record per CDR3 protein. The sample holds 650,000 to 1,000,000 distinct CDR3 sequences; approximately 35% are singletons and the top ten take roughly 13%. The sequencing input was blood. These receptors were taken from a man aged 18-30 years in good health. Each CDR3 is given with its conserved first and last residue. A D gene is named only where the DNA matches it firmly. Size is omitted from some rows. Given values are once, few, many or a class for expanded clones.

V,size,J,D,CDR3,DNA
TRBV4-1,NA,TRBJ1-5,NA,CASSQGMAVSLNQPQHF,TGCGCCAGCAGCCAAGGAATGGCAGTCAGTTTGAATCAGCCCCAGCATTTT
TRBV12-3/TRBV12-4,NA,TRBJ1-4,NA,CASSLYQGVDQLFF,TGTGCCAGCAGTTTGTATCAGGGCGTTGATCAACTGTTTTTT
TRBV2,few,TRBJ2-7,NA,CASSVSAYEQYF,TGTGCCAGCAGTGTTAGTGCCTACGAGCAGTACTTC
TRBV29-1,few,TRBJ1-1,NA,CSVEVSGGNTEAFF,TGCAGCGTTGAAGTTAGCGGAGGCAACACTGAAGCTTTCTTT
TRBV14,NA,TRBJ1-1,NA,CASSQEGGVREGTEAFF,TGTGCCAGCAGCCAAGAGGGCGGGGTACGAGAGGGGACTGAAGCTTTCTTT
TRBV20-1,NA,TRBJ2-5,TRBD2,CSARGLAGGPDEQYF,TGCAGTGCCAGGGGATTAGCGGGGGGGCCGGATGAGCAGTACTTC
TRBV14,few,TRBJ2-5,NA,CASSQDRQVGSETQYF,TGTGCCAGCAGCCAAGACCGACAGGTCGGGTCGGAGACCCAGTACTTC
TRBV19,once,TRBJ2-2,NA,CASSILQDTGELFF,TGTGCCAGTAGTATCTTGCAGGACACCGGGGAGCTGTTTTTT
TRBV12-3/TRBV12-4,few,TRBJ2-3,NA,CASSYLGGGTDTQYF,TGTGCCAGCAGTTATTTGGGGGGCGGCACAGATACGCAGTATTTT
TRBV20-1,NA,TRBJ2-5,NA,CSASVYQETQYF,TGCAGTGCTAGTGTGTACCAAGAGACCCAGTACTTC
TRBV5-6,NA,TRBJ1-1,NA,CASSGVVNTEAFF,TGTGCCAGCAGCGGGGTGGTGAACACTGAAGCTTTCTTT
TRBV4-2,NA,TRBJ2-3,TRBD2,CASSPDGGAYTDTQYF,TGTGCCAGCAGCCCTGACGGGGGGGCATACACAGATACGCAGTATTTT
TRBV12-3/TRBV12-4,many,TRBJ2-7,TRBD2,CASRLAGAYEQYF,TGTGCCAGCAGACTAGCGGGGGCCTACGAGCAGTACTTC
TRBV5-1,NA,TRBJ2-1,NA,CASSFRARELGDEQFF,TGCGCCAGCAGCTTCAGGGCTCGGGAATTAGGAGACGAGCAGTTCTTC
TRBV28,NA,TRBJ2-1,NA,CASSSPPGNSYEQFF,TGTGCCAGCAGTTCCCCCCCCGGTAACTCCTACGAGCAGTTCTTC
TRBV2,few,TRBJ2-3,TRBD2,CASSGLAGARVKDTQYF,TGTGCCAGCAGTGGACTAGCGGGGGCCCGGGTCAAAGATACGCAGTATTTT
TRBV3-1,NA,TRBJ2-3,TRBD2,CASSTLAGEVGDTQYF,TGTGCCAGCAGTACCCTAGCGGGGGAGGTGGGAGATACGCAGTATTTT
TRBV18,NA,TRBJ2-7,TRBD1,CASSPPGQESGSYEQYF,TGTGCCAGCTCACCACCAGGACAGGAAAGTGGCTCCTACGAGCAGTACTTC
TRBV2,few,TRBJ2-4,NA,CASSARLADIAKNIQYF,TGTGCCAGCAGTGCGCGACTGGCAGACATAGCCAAAAACATTCAGTACTTC
TRBV7-9,NA,TRBJ1-1,TRBD1,CASSSKTGSEAFF,TGTGCCAGCAGCTCAAAGACAGGGAGTGAAGCTTTCTTT
TRBV27,NA,TRBJ1-6,NA,CASSLSPSYGDSPLHF,TGTGCCAGCAGTTTATCCCCCTCCTACGGAGATTCACCCCTCCACTTT
TRBV7-2,few,TRBJ1-1,TRBD1,CASSLGTATEAFF,TGTGCCAGCAGCTTGGGGACAGCCACTGAAGCTTTCTTT
TRBV20-1,NA,TRBJ1-1,TRBD1,CSAITRTGRTTEAFF,TGCAGTGCCATTACAAGGACAGGACGAACAACTGAAGCTTTCTTT
TRBV4-3,NA,TRBJ2-2,NA,CASSQGGWTGELFF,TGCGCCAGCAGCCAAGGGGGCTGGACCGGGGAGCTGTTTTTT
TRBV7-2,NA,TRBJ2-2,NA,CASSTPTGMVTGELFF,TGTGCCAGCAGCACCCCTACAGGGATGGTCACCGGGGAGCTGTTTTTT
TRBV5-1,NA,TRBJ1-1,NA,CASSDNRIFEAFF,TGCGCCAGCAGCGACAACAGGATTTTTGAAGCTTTCTTT
TRBV5-6,NA,TRBJ2-5,NA,CASSWDLAGEKDEQYF,TGTGCCAGCAGCTGGGATTTGGCAGGGGAAAAGGATGAGCAGTACTTC
TRBV29-1,NA,TRBJ1-1,NA,CSYLTGGRAFF,TGCAGCTACCTGACAGGAGGTCGAGCTTTCTTT
TRBV11-2,NA,TRBJ2-3,TRBD1,CASSLTGTGTTDTQYF,TGTGCCAGCAGCTTAACGGGGACAGGGACCACAGATACGCAGTATTTT
TRBV7-2,many,TRBJ1-1,NA,CASSLSRNPRQSEAFF,TGTGCCAGCAGCCTATCCCGCAACCCCCGACAGTCTGAAGCTTTCTTT
TRBV20-1,NA,TRBJ2-1,TRBD1,CSARATTGGRFF,TGCAGTGCTAGAGCGACGACAGGGGGGCGGTTCTTC
TRBV7-9,few,TRBJ1-1,NA,CASSLQVTLTEAFF,TGTGCCAGCAGCCTCCAGGTTACCCTCACTGAAGCTTTCTTT
TRBV5-6,few,TRBJ2-1,NA,CASGRGSGGVRNEQFF,TGTGCCAGCGGCCGAGGAAGTGGGGGAGTCAGGAATGAGCAGTTCTTC
TRBV2,NA,TRBJ2-7,NA,CASSEALLEDDYEQYF,TGTGCCAGCAGTGAAGCGCTCCTTGAGGATGACTACGAGCAGTACTTC
TRBV12-3/TRBV12-4,NA,TRBJ2-1,TRBD2,CASSPNSGEQFF,TGTGCCAGCAGCCCCAATAGCGGGGAGCAGTTCTTC
TRBV20-1,NA,TRBJ2-1,NA,CSARLRGSSYNEQFF,TGCAGTGCTAGACTACGCGGTAGCTCCTACAATGAGCAGTTCTTC
TRBV18,NA,TRBJ2-5,NA,CASSPPGRGRDEQYF,TGTGCCAGCTCACCGCCCGGCAGGGGCCGGGATGAGCAGTACTTC
TRBV4-1,NA,TRBJ1-5,NA,CASGQGQISNQPQHF,TGCGCCAGCGGCCAAGGTCAAATTAGCAATCAGCCCCAGCATTTT
TRBV29-1,NA,TRBJ1-2,NA,CSVGEGGRNGYTF,TGCAGCGTTGGAGAAGGGGGGAGGAACGGCTACACCTTC
TRBV3-1,NA,TRBJ2-3,NA,CASSRGRAGTDTQYF,TGTGCCAGCAGCCGGGGGCGAGCGGGCACAGATACGCAGTATTTT